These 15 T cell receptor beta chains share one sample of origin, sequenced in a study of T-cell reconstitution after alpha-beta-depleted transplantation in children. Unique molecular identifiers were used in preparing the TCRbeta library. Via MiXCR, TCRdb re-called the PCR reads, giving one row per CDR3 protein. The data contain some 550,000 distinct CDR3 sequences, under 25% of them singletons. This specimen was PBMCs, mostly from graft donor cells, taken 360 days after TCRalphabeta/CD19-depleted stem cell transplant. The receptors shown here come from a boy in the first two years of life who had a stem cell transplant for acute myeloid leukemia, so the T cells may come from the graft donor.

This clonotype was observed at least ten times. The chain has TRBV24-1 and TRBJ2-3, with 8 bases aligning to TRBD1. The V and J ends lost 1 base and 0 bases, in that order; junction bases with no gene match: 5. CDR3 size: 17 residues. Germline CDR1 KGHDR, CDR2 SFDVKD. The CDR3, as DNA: TGTGCCACCAGTGATTTAAACAGGGGGATAAGCACAGATACGCAGTATTTT. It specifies CATSDLNRGISTDTQYF.

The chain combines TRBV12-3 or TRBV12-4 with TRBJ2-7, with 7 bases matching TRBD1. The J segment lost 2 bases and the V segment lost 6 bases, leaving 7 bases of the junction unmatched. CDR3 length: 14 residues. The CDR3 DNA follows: TGTGCCAGCAGACCCGGGACAGTAACCTACGAGCAGTACTTC. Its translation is CASRPGTVTYEQYF.

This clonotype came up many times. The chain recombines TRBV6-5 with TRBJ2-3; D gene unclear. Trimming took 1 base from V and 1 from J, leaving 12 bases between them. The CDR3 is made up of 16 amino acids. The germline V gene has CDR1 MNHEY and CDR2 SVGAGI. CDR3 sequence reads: CASSYYGTPRTDTQYF. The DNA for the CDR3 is TGTGCCAGCAGTTACTATGGCACACCCCGCACAGATACGCAGTATTTT.

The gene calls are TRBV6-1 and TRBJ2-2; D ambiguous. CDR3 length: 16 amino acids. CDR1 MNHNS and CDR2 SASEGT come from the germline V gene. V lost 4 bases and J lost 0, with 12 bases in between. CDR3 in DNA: TGTGCCAGCAGTGCCTCGGACCTTCCGAACACCGGGGAGCTGTTTTTT. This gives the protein CASSASDLPNTGELFF.

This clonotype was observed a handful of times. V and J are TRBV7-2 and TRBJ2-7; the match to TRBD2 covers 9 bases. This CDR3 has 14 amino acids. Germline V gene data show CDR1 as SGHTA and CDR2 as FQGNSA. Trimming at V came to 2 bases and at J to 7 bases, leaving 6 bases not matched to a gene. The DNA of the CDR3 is TGTGCCAGCAGCTTATCGGCGGGGGGGCGTGAGCAGTACGTC. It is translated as CASSLSAGGREQYV.

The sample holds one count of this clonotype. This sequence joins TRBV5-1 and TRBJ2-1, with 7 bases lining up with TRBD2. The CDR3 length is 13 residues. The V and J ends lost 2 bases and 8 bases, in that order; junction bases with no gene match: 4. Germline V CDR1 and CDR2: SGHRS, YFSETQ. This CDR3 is CASSFRGVYEQFF. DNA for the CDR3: TGCGCCAGCAGCTTCCGGGGGGTTTATGAGCAGTTCTTC.

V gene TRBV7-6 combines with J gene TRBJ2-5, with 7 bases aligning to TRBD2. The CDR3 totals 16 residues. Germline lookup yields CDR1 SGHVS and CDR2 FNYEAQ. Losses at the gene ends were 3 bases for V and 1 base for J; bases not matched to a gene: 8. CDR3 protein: CASSFIGLVGQETQYF. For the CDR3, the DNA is TGTGCCAGCAGCTTCATCGGACTAGTGGGCCAAGAGACCCAGTACTTC.

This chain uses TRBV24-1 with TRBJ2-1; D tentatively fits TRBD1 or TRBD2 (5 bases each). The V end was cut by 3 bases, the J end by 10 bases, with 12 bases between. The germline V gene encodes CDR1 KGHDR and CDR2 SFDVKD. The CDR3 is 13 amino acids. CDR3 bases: TGTGCCACCAGTGATGGCCCGGGGCGCGAGCAGTTCTTC. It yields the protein CATSDGPGREQFF.

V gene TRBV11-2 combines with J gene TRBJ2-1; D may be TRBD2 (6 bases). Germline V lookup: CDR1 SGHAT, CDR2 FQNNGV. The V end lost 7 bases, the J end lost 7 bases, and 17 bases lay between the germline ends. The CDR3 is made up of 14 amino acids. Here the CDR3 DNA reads TGTGCCAGCACCGGACTATTATCGGGGAATGAGCAGTTCTTC. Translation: CASTGLLSGNEQFF.

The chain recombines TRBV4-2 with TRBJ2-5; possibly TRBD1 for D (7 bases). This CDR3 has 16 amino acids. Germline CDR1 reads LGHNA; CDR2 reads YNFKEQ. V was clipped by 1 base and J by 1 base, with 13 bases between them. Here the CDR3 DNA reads TGTGCCAGCAGCCAAGTCAGGGGGGCGAGCCAAGAGACCCAGTACTTC. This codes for CASSQVRGASQETQYF.

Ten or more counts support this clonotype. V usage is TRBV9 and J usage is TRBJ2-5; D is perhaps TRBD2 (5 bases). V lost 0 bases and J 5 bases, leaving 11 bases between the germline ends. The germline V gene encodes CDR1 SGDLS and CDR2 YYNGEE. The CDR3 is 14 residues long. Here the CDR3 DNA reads TGTGCCAGCAGCGTAGATGAGGGAGACGAGACCCAGTACTTC. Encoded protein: CASSVDEGDETQYF.

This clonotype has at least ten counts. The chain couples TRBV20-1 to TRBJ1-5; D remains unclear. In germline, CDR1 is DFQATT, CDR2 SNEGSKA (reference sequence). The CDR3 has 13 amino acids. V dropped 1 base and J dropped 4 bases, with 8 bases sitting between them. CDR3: CSARVRPNQPQHF. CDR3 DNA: TGCAGTGCTAGAGTTCGTCCTAATCAGCCCCAGCATTTT.

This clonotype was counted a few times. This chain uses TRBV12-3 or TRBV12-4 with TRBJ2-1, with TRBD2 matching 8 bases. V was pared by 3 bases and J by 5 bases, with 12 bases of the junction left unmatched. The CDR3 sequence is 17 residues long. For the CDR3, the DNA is TGTGCCAGCAGTTTTTCCGGAGCGGGGGCCACCAACAATGAGCAGTTCTTC. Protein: CASSFSGAGATNNEQFF.

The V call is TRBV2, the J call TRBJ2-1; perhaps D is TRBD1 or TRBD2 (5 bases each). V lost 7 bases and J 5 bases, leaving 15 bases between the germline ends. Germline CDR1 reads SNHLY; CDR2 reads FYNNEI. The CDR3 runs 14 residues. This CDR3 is CASKLAGTDNEQFF. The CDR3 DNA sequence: TGTGCCAGCAAGTTGGCAGGGACGGACAATGAGCAGTTCTTC. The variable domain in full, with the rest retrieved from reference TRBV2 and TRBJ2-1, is EPEVTQTPSHQVTQMGQEVILRCVPISNHLYFYWYRQILGQKVEFLVSFYNNEISEKSEIFDDQFSVERPDGSNFTLKIRSTKLEDSAMYFCASKLAGTDNEQFFGPGTRLTVL.

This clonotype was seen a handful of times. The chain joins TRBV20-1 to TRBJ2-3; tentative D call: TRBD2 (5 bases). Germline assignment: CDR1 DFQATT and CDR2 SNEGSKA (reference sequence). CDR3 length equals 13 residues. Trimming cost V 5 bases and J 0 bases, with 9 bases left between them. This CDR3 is CSAPWRSTDTQYF. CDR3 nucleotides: TGCAGTGCTCCGTGGAGGAGCACAGATACGCAGTATTTT.